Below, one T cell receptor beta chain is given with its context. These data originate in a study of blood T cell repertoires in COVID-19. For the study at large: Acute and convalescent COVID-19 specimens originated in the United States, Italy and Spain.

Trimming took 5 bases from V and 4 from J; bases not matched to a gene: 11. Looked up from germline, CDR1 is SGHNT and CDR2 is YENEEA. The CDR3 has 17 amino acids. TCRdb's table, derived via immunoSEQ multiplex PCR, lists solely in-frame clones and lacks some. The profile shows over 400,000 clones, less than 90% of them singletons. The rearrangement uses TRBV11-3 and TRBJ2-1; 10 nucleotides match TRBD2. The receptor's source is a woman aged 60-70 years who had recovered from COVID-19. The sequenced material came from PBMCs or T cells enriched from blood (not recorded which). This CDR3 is CASSTSGGAFGYNEQFF. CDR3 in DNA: TGTGCCAGCAGCACCAGCGGGGGGGCATTTGGTTACAATGAGCAGTTCTTC. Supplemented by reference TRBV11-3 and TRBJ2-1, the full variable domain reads EAGVVQSPRYKIIEKKQPVAFWCNPISGHNTLYWYLQNLGQGPELLIRYENEEAVDDSQLPKDRFSAERLKGVDSTLKIQPAELGDSAVYLCASSTSGGAFGYNEQFFGPGTRLTVL.